Listed here are 20 T cell receptor beta chains from one sample, sequenced in a study of blood T cell repertoires in COVID-19. Generated by immunoSEQ multiplex PCR, the TCRdb table keeps only in-frame clones and is missing some. Seen here are 100,000 to 150,000 clones, about 70% observed once, and the top ten hold around 6%. Sequencing was carried out using peripheral blood. These TCRs come from a man older than 75 with COVID-19, enrolled during active disease.

J is TRBJ1-5 and V is TRBV28, with D unresolved. CDR1 MDHEN and CDR2 SYDVKM come from the germline V gene. Trimming cost V 3 bases and J 5 bases, with 8 bases left between them. The CDR3 length is 13 residues. CDR3 nucleotides: TGTGCCAGCAGTTTGTTCGGTGATCAGCCCCAGCATTTT. This sequence encodes CASSLFGDQPQHF.

The genes are TRBV5-4 and TRBJ1-1, with D maybe TRBD1 (6 bases). This CDR3 contains 14 residues. Germline values: CDR1 SGHNT, CDR2 YYREEE (reference sequence). Between the trimmed V and J ends, which lost 2 bases and 0 bases, there was a span of 8 bases. The CDR3 here is CASSFGQLNTEAFF. CDR3 sequence (DNA): TGTGCCAGCAGCTTCGGACAGCTGAACACTGAAGCTTTCTTT.

The chain is built from TRBV5-4 and TRBJ1-5; 9 bases match TRBD1. The CDR3 is 14 amino acids. Per germline, CDR1 SGHNT and CDR2 YYREEE (reference sequence). Unmatched junction bases numbered 8, after V lost 6 bases and J lost 7 bases. Written as DNA, the CDR3 is TGTGCCAGCACCAAGGGACAGGGAGGCCAGCCCCAGCATTTT. This encodes CASTKGQGGQPQHF.

J is TRBJ2-3 and V is TRBV24-1; 8 bases line up with TRBD1. CDR3 size: 16 residues. Germline lookup yields CDR1 KGHDR and CDR2 SFDVKD. J was trimmed by 4 bases and V by 0 bases; bases with no gene match: 5. The CDR3 reads CATSDLSGQEADTQYF. CDR3 sequence (DNA): TGTGCCACCAGTGATTTGTCGGGACAGGAGGCAGATACGCAGTATTTT.

This clone was seen a handful of times. The gene calls are TRBV3-1 (or the pseudogene TRBV3-2) and TRBJ1-2; D is unresolved. With 3 bases removed from V and 4 bases from J, the gap between germline ends came to 9 bases. The CDR3 has 13 residues. Germline V lookup: CDR1 LGHDT, CDR2 YNNKEL (reference sequence). This CDR3 is CASSHSAVYGYTF. The CDR3 region has the DNA TGTGCCAGCAGCCACAGTGCGGTCTATGGCTACACCTTC.

The gene calls are TRBV6-2 or TRBV6-3 and TRBJ1-1; 9 bases are a match to TRBD1. Looked up from germline, CDR1 is MNHEY and CDR2 is SVGEGT. The CDR3 has 15 amino acids. Germline trimming cut 2 bases from V and 2 bases from J; bases unmatched to any gene: 3. The CDR3 loop is CASSYGGQGNTEAFF. The CDR3 DNA follows: TGTGCCAGCAGTTACGGGGGACAGGGCAACACTGAAGCTTTCTTT.

This clone came up many times. This chain connects TRBV6-4 to TRBJ1-2; D gene unclear. Trimming removed 6 bases from V and 5 bases from J, with 19 bases in between. CDR1 and CDR2 from the germline V gene are MRHNA and SNTAGT. The CDR3 has 15 residues. CDR3 nucleotide sequence: TGTGCCAGCAGCCCGAGGTTTTCGAATCCATATGGCTACACCTTC. This sequence encodes CASSPRFSNPYGYTF.

The J gene is TRBJ2-1, the V gene TRBV5-1; D is perhaps TRBD2 (6 bases). Per germline, CDR1 SGHRS and CDR2 YFSETQ. This CDR3 spans 18 amino acids. Trimming removed 3 bases at V and 6 bases at J, with 25 bases between. The DNA of the CDR3 is TGCGCCAGCAGCTCTAAGGATGGAGGGCCTTATGGTCCCAATGAGCAGTTCTTC. Its translation: CASSSKDGGPYGPNEQFF.

The sample holds a few counts of this clone. The CDR3 DNA follows: TGTGCCATCAGTGGCCTAGCGGGAGAGTTCGGGGAGCAGTACTTC. Translating it yields CAISGLAGEFGEQYF. The chain combines TRBV10-3 with TRBJ2-7; 10 bases fit TRBD2. CDR3 length: 15 amino acids. With V trimmed by 4 bases and J by 7 bases, 10 bases remained unmatched. Germline loops: CDR1 ENHRY, CDR2 SYGVKD.

The rearrangement uses TRBV6-5 and TRBJ1-6; a possible D gene is TRBD1 (6 bases). V was shortened by 5 bases and J by 8 bases, with 10 bases between the two germline ends. From germline, CDR1 is MNHEY and CDR2 SVGAGI. There are 13 residues in the CDR3. In DNA form, the CDR3 reads TGTGCCAGCAGTCCAGGGGCAGATTCACCCCTCCACTTT. Protein sequence: CASSPGADSPLHF.

The chain joins TRBV6-5 to TRBJ1-1, with a weak D call TRBD1 (6 bases). Germline assignment: CDR1 MNHEY and CDR2 SVGAGI. There are 11 residues in the CDR3. Trimming cost V 6 bases and J 12 bases, with 14 bases left between them. The CDR3 DNA follows: TGTGCCAGCAGAGGGGGGGAGGCGACTTTCTTT. Residues: CASRGGEATFF.

This clone came up a few times. The J gene is TRBJ2-7, the V gene TRBV10-2; 7 nucleotides align to TRBD1. The germline V gene encodes CDR1 WSHSY and CDR2 SAAADI. The CDR3 covers 14 residues. V was pared by 6 bases and J by 0 bases, with 5 bases of the junction left unmatched. CDR3: CASSNRGLSYEQYF. The DNA for the CDR3 is TGCGCCAGCAGCAACAGGGGTCTCTCCTACGAGCAGTACTTC.

The table lists this clone with a few counts. The genes are TRBV5-4 and TRBJ2-2; 8 bases match TRBD1. The CDR3 length is 14 residues. Per germline, CDR1 SGHNT and CDR2 YYREEE (reference sequence). The V gene end was trimmed by 1 base and the J gene end by 6 bases; junction bases not matched to a gene: 2. CDR3 nucleotide sequence: TGTGCCAGCAGCTTGAGACAGGGGTCCGGGGAGCTGTTTTTT. It translates to CASSLRQGSGELFF.

The chain combines TRBV6-6 with TRBJ1-3; D remains unclear. Germline V gene data show CDR1 as MNHNY and CDR2 as SVGAGI (reference sequence). This CDR3 is 16 amino acids long. V was cut by 6 bases and J by 3 bases, with 18 bases left in between. CDR3 bases: TGTGCCAGCAGATTCTCTGGGCTCTCTAATGGAAACACCATATATTTT. The encoded protein is CASRFSGLSNGNTIYF.

The gene calls are TRBV6-1 and TRBJ2-7; D not certain. V lost 1 base to trimming and J lost 0 bases, with 7 bases between them. The CDR3 consists of 14 residues. The germline V gene encodes CDR1 MNHNS and CDR2 SASEGT. The CDR3 DNA reads as TGTGCCAGCAGTGAAGTGGTCAGCTCCTACGAGCAGTACTTC. The encoded protein is CASSEVVSSYEQYF.

The chain combines TRBV4-1 with TRBJ2-2; D perhaps matches TRBD1 (6 bases). Trimming took 8 bases from V and 1 from J, leaving 11 bases between them. Per germline, CDR1 MGHRA and CDR2 YSYEKL. This CDR3 has 14 residues. The CDR3 coding sequence is TGCGCCAGCCAGGGACAACTGAACACCGGGGAGCTGTTTTTT. This translates into CASQGQLNTGELFF.

The gene calls are TRBV6-2 or TRBV6-3 and TRBJ1-2, with D tentatively TRBD1 (6 bases). Germline V CDR1 and CDR2: MNHEY, SVGEGT. V was clipped by 7 bases and J by 8 bases, with 20 bases between them. The CDR3 has 14 residues. CDR3 protein: CASTPRQGSMGYTF. The CDR3 nucleotides are TGTGCCAGCACCCCCCGGCAGGGGTCTATGGGCTACACCTTC.

The chain links TRBV9 to TRBJ2-1, with 7 bases aligning to TRBD1. Losses at the gene ends were 3 bases for V and 11 bases for J; bases not matched to a gene: 5. Germline CDR1 and CDR2: SGDLS and YYNGEE. CDR3 length: 12 amino acids. CDR3 coding DNA: TGTGCCAGCAGCGGCTGGACAGGCCAGCAGTTCTTC. Its translation is CASSGWTGQQFF.

This rearrangement joins TRBV2 to TRBJ2-1; the D is unclear. The CDR3 spans 12 residues. Germline V CDR1 and CDR2: SNHLY, FYNNEI. Trimming removed 2 bases from V and 15 bases from J, with 14 bases in between. CDR3 coding DNA: TGTGCCAGCAGTGAATGGAGTTCTATATTGTTCTTC. Amino acids: CASSEWSSILFF.

The rearrangement joins TRBV5-1 to TRBJ2-3, with D tentatively TRBD2 (7 bases). The germline gives CDR1 SGHRS, CDR2 YFSETQ. V lost 5 bases and J lost 6, with 13 bases in between. The CDR3 consists of 13 residues. In DNA, the CDR3 is TGCGCCAGCAGAGGGGGGAGGGCCGATACGCAGTATTTT. It specifies CASRGGRADTQYF.